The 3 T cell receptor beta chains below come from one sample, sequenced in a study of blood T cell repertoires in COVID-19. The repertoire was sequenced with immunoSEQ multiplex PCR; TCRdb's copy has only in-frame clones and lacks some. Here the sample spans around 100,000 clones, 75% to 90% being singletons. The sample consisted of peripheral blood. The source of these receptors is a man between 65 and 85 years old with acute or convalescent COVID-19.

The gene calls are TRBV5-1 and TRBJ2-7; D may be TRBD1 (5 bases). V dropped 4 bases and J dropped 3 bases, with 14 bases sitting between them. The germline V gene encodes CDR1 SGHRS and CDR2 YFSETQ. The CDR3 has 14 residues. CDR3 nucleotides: TGCGCCAGCAGCCACAATGGACAAGACTACGAGCAGTACTTC. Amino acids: CASSHNGQDYEQYF. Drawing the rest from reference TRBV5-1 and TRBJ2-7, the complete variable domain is KAGVTQTPRYLIKTRGQQVTLSCSPISGHRSVSWYQQTPGQGLQFLFEYFSETQRNKGNFPGRFSGRQFSNSRSEMNVSTLELGDSALYLCASSHNGQDYEQYFGPGTRLTVT.

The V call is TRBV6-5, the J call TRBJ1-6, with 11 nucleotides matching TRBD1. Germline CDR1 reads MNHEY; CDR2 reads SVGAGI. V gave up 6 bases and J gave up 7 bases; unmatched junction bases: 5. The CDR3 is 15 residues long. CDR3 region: CASRGQGALNSPLHF. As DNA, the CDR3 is TGTGCCAGCAGAGGACAGGGGGCGTTAAATTCACCCCTCCACTTT.

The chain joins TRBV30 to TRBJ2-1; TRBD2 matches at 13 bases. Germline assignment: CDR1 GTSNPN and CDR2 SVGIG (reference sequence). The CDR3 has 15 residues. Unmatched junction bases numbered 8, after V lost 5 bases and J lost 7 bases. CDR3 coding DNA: TGTGCCTGGGGACTAGCGGGGGTCATGGGGAATGAGCAGTTCTTC. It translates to CAWGLAGVMGNEQFF.